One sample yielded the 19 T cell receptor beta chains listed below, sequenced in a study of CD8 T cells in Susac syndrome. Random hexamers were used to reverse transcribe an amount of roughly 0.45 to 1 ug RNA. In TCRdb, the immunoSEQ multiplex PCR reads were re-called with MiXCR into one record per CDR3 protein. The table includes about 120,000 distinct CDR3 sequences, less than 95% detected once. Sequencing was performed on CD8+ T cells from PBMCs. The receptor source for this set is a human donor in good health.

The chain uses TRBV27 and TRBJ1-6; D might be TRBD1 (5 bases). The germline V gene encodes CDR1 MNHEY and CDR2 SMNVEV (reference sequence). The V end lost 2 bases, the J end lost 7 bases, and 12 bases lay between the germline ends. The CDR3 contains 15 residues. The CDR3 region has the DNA TGTGCCAGCAGTTTAAGGCAGGGCCTAAATTCACCCCTCCACTTT. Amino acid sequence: CASSLRQGLNSPLHF.

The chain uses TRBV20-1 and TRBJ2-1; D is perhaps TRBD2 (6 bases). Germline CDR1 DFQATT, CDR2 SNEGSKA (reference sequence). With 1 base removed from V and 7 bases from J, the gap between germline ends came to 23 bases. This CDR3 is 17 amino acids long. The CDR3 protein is CSARVPVFGGGLNEQFF. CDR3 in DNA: TGCAGTGCTAGAGTCCCTGTGTTCGGGGGAGGACTAAATGAGCAGTTCTTC.

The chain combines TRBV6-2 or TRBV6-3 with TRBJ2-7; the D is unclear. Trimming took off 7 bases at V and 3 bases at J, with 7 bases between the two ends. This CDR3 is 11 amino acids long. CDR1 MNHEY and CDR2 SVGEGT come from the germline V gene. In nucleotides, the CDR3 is TGTGCCAGCAAAGACAACTACGAGCAGTACTTC. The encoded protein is CASKDNYEQYF.

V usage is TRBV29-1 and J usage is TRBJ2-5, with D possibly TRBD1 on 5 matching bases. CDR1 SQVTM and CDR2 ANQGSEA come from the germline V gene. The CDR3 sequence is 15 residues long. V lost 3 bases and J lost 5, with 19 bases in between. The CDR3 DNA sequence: TGCAGCGTTGATGAAGTTTATGAGACAGACGAGACCCAGTACTTC. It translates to CSVDEVYETDETQYF.

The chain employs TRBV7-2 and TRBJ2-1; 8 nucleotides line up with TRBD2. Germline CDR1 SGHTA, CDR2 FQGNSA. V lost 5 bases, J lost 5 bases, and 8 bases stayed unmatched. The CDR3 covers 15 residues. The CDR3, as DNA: TGTGCCAGCAGCCCCCTAGCGGGTGGGAACAATGAGCAGTTCTTC. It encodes CASSPLAGGNNEQFF.

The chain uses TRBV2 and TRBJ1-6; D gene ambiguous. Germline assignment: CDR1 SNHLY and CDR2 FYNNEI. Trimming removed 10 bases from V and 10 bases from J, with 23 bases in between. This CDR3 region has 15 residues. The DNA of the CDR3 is TGTGCCACCCTCCAAGGTTTGGCGTCGGGCTCACCCCTCCACTTT. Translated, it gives CATLQGLASGSPLHF. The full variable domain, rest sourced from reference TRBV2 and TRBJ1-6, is EPEVTQTPSHQVTQMGQEVILRCVPISNHLYFYWYRQILGQKVEFLVSFYNNEISEKSEIFDDQFSVERPDGSNFTLKIRSTKLEDSAMYFCATLQGLASGSPLHFGNGTRLTVT.

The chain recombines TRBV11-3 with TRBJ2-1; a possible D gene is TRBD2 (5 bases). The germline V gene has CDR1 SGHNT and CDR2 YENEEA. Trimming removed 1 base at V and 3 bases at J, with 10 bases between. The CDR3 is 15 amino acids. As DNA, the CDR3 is TGTGCCAGCAGCTTAGGGGAGACCTTCTACAATGAGCAGTTCTTC. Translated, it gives CASSLGETFYNEQFF.

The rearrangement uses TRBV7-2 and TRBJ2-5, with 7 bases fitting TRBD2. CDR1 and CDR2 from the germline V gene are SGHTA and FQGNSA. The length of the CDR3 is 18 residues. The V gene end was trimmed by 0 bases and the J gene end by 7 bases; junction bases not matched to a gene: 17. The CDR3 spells CASSLAAAGGVPEVTQYF. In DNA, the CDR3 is TGTGCCAGCAGCTTAGCGGCCGCTGGGGGGGTCCCCGAGGTGACCCAGTACTTC.

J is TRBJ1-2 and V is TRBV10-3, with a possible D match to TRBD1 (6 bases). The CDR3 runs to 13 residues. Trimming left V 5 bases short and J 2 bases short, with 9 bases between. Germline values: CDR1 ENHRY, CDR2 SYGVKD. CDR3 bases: TGTGCCATCAGTCTTGACAGGAACTATGGCTACACCTTC. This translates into CAISLDRNYGYTF.

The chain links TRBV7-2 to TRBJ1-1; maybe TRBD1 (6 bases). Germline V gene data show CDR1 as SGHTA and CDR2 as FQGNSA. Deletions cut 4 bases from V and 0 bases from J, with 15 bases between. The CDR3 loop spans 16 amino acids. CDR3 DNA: TGTGCCAGCAGCTCCTGGGGGGGGGCGTTGAACACTGAAGCTTTCTTT. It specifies CASSSWGGALNTEAFF.

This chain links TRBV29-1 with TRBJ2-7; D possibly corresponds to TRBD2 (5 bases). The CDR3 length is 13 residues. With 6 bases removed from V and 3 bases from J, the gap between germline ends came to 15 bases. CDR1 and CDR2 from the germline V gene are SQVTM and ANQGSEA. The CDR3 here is CSVGLRGHYEQYF. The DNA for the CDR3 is TGCAGCGTCGGGCTTCGAGGGCACTACGAGCAGTACTTC.

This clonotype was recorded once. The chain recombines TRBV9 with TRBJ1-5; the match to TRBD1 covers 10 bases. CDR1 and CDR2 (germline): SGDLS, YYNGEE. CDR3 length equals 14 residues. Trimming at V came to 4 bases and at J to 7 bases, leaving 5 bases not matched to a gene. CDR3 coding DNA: TGTGCCAGCAGCCGGGACAGGGGTGGCCAGCCCCAGCATTTT. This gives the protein CASSRDRGGQPQHF.

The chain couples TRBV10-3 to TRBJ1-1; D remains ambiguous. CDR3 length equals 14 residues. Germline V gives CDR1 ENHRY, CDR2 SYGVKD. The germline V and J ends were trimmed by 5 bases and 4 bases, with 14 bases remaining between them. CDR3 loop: CAISSFREGTEAFF. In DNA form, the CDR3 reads TGTGCCATCAGTTCTTTCCGGGAAGGCACTGAAGCTTTCTTT.

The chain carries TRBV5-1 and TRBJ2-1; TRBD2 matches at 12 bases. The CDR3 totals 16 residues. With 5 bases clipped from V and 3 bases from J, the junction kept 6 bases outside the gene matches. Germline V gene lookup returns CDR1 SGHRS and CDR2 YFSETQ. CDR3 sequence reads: CASSSSTSGGYNEQFF. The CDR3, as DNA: TGCGCCAGCAGTTCCTCGACTAGCGGGGGCTACAATGAGCAGTTCTTC.

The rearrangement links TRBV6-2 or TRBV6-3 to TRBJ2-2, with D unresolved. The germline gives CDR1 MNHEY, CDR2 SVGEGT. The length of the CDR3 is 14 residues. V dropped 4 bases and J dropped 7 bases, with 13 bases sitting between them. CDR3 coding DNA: TGTGCCAGCAGTTCCATGGATAGGAACGGGGAGCTGTTTTTT. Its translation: CASSSMDRNGELFF.

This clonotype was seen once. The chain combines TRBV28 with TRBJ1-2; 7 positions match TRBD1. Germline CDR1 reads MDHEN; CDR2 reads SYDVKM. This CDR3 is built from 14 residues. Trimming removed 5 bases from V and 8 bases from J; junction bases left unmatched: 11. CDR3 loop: CASSPAGDRNGYTF. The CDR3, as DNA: TGTGCCAGCAGTCCTGCGGGGGACAGAAACGGCTACACCTTC.

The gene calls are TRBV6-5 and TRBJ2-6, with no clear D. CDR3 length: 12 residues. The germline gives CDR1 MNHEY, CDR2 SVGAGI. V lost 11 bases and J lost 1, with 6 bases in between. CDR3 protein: CAALSGANVLTF. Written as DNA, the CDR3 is TGTGCCGCCTTGTCTGGGGCCAACGTCCTGACTTTC.

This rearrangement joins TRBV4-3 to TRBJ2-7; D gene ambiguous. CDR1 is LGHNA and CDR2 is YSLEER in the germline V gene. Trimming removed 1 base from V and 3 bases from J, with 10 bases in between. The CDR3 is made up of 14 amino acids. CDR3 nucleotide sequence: TGCGCCAGCAGCCAAGTCCGAACAGACTACGAGCAGTACTTC. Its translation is CASSQVRTDYEQYF.

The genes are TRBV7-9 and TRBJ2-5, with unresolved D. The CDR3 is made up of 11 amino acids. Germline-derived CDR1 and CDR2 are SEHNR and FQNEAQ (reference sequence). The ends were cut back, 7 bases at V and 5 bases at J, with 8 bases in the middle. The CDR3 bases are TGTGCCAGCATTTTACTCGAGACCCAGTACTTC. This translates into CASILLETQYF.